Listed here are 14 T cell receptor beta chains from one sample, sequenced in a study of shared clonotypes between healthy human individuals. Terminally differentiated effector memory CD45RA+ cells were excluded from the naive CD8 cells, which were CD45RO-negative and positively selected for CCR7. TCRdb keeps only in-frame clones here, not all; method: immunoSEQ multiplex PCR. The sample records 450,000 to 700,000 clones, around 95% being singletons. The sequencing input was naive CD8+ T cells sorted from blood. Receptor source: a woman aged 25 to 39 in good health.

This clone occurred once. The CDR3 bases are TGCAGCGATGTGACTAGACAAAATGAGCAGTTCTTC. Its translation: CSDVTRQNEQFF. The chain carries TRBV29-1 and TRBJ2-1, with D possibly being TRBD2 (6 bases). The CDR3 is 12 residues long. V shed 7 bases and J shed 7 bases, with 14 bases lying between them. Germline V gene lookup returns CDR1 SQVTM and CDR2 ANQGSEA.

J is TRBJ2-7 and V is TRBV28; the D call may be TRBD1 or TRBD2 (5 bases each). V shed 2 bases and J shed 0 bases, with 11 bases lying between them. The CDR3 sequence is 15 residues long. CDR1 and CDR2 from the germline V gene are MDHEN and SYDVKM. The CDR3 here is CASSLIGGFSYEQYF. The CDR3 region has the DNA TGTGCCAGCAGTTTAATTGGGGGTTTCTCCTACGAGCAGTACTTC.

This clone was found once. The chain joins TRBV4-1 to TRBJ1-2; D not resolved. The CDR3 totals 13 residues. V lost 0 bases, J lost 8 bases, and 10 bases lay in between. CDR1 and CDR2 (germline): MGHRA, YSYEKL. This CDR3 is CASSQENYDGYTF. DNA of the CDR3: TGCGCCAGCAGCCAAGAAAACTACGACGGCTACACCTTC.

The chain combines TRBV5-6 with TRBJ2-2; D not certain. Trimming removed 0 bases at V and 6 bases at J, with 3 bases between. Per the germline V gene, CDR1 is SGHDT and CDR2 is YYEEEE. The length of the CDR3 is 12 residues. CDR3 sequence: CASSLVAGELFF. The CDR3 DNA reads as TGTGCCAGCAGCTTGGTGGCCGGGGAGCTGTTTTTT.

The gene calls are TRBV6-5 and TRBJ1-1, with D tentatively TRBD1 (6 bases). This CDR3 region has 11 residues. Deletions cut 5 bases from V and 5 bases from J, with 6 bases between. Germline-derived CDR1 and CDR2 are MNHEY and SVGAGI. The CDR3 bases are TGTGCCAGCAGTCAGGGGACTGAAGCTTTCTTT. Encoded protein: CASSQGTEAFF.

This rearrangement joins TRBV11-2 to TRBJ2-5, with D hard to call. Germline CDR1 SGHAT, CDR2 FQNNGV. V was shortened by 1 base and J by 1 base, with 7 bases between the two germline ends. CDR3 length: 14 residues. The CDR3 DNA is TGTGCCAGCAGCTTAGTAGGCCTCCAAGAGACCCAGTACTTC. Protein: CASSLVGLQETQYF.

Only one count was recorded for this clone. The CDR3 region is CASRAIAGANNEQFF. DNA of the CDR3: TGTGCCAGTAGGGCGATAGCGGGGGCCAACAATGAGCAGTTCTTC. The gene calls are TRBV19 and TRBJ2-1; 9 bases are shared with TRBD2. This CDR3 is built from 15 residues. The germline CDR1 and CDR2 sequences are LNHDA and SQIVND (reference sequence). Trimming cost V 6 bases and J 5 bases; bases outside gene matches: 8.

The CDR3 DNA reads TGTGCCAGCACCAGAGGGACTAGCGGCCAGCAGTTCTTC. As protein: CASTRGTSGQQFF. The chain is built from TRBV6-5 and TRBJ2-1, with 11 positions matching TRBD2. V dropped 7 bases and J dropped 11; count of bases not matched to a gene: 7. This CDR3 has 13 residues. The germline V gene encodes CDR1 MNHEY and CDR2 SVGAGI.

V and J are TRBV28 and TRBJ2-5; D may be TRBD2 (6 bases). The assigned J gene may be wrong: the sequence end matches TRBJ2-7 better. The CDR3 has 13 residues. Germline V gives CDR1 MDHEN, CDR2 SYDVKM. The CDR3 here is CASSGGSSYEQYF. As DNA, the CDR3 is TGTGCCAGCAGTGGAGGGAGCTCCTACGAGCAGTACTTC.

J is TRBJ2-5 and V is TRBV5-4, with D unclear. The J call is uncertain, as TRBJ2-7 better fits the DNA end. The length of the CDR3 is 18 residues. Germline values: CDR1 SGHNT, CDR2 YYREEE (reference sequence). The CDR3 reads CASSLTRWPIISGDEQYF. CDR3 DNA: TGTGCCAGCAGCTTAACGAGATGGCCTATTATCAGTGGGGACGAGCAGTACTTC.

The V gene is TRBV27, the J gene TRBJ1-1; perhaps TRBD1 as D (5 bases). Germline V gene sequence: CDR1 MNHEY, CDR2 SMNVEV (reference sequence). The CDR3 has 14 residues. Trimming removed 3 bases from V and 2 bases from J, with 10 bases in between. This CDR3 reads CASSFLGENTEAFF. As DNA, the CDR3 is TGTGCCAGCAGTTTTTTGGGGGAAAACACTGAAGCTTTCTTT.

The J gene is TRBJ2-1, the V gene TRBV27, with a weak D call TRBD2 (5 bases). The germline V and J ends were trimmed by 5 bases and 6 bases, with 14 bases remaining between them. There are 14 residues in the CDR3. Germline V gives CDR1 MNHEY, CDR2 SMNVEV (reference sequence). The CDR3 sequence is CASSPYPTSNEQFF. Written as DNA, the CDR3 is TGTGCCAGCAGTCCCTACCCTACTAGCAATGAGCAGTTCTTC.

CDR3 coding DNA: TGTGCCAGCAGCAAGGACTTTTACGAGCAGTACTTC. This encodes CASSKDFYEQYF. This chain uses TRBV21-1 with TRBJ2-7; the table calls TRBD2, which could not be checked here. TRBV21-1 corresponds to a pseudogene. The length of the CDR3 is 12 residues.

CDR3 protein: CASSLGQALLYETDNEQFF. The CDR3 region has the DNA TGTGCCAGCAGCCTTGGACAGGCACTATTGTATGAAACCGACAATGAGCAGTTCTTC. J is TRBJ2-1 and V is TRBV5-4; the match to TRBD1 covers 7 bases. Germline-derived CDR1 and CDR2 are SGHNT and YYREEE (reference sequence). The CDR3 is 19 residues long. V trimming: 4 bases; J trimming: 5 bases; junction bases outside the gene matches: 21.